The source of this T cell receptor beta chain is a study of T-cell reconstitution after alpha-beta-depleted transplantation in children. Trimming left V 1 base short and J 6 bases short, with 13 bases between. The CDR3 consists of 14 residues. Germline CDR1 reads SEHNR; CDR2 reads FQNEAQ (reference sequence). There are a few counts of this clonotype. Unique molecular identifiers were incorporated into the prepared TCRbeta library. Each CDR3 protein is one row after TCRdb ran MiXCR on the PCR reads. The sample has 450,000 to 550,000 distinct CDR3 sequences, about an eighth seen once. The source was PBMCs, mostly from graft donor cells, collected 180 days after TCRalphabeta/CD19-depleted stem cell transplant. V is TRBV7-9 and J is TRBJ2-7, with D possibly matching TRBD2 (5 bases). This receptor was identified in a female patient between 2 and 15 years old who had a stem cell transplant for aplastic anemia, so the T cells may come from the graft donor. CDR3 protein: CASSLGSDEGEQYF. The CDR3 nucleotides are TGTGCCAGCAGCTTAGGCTCCGACGAGGGCGAGCAGTACTTC.